This T cell receptor beta chain was sequenced during a study of cytomegalovirus exposure and HLA in healthy donors. Donors sampled were nominally healthy, though unrecorded immune exposures were likely. Germline V gene sequence: CDR1 SGHNT, CDR2 YYREEE (reference sequence). Germline trimming cut 1 base from V and 2 bases from J; bases unmatched to any gene: 4. The CDR3 extends over 15 amino acids. Primers included in the PCR were 60 Vbeta and 13 Jbeta primers. Repertoires were generated with immunoSEQ multiplex PCR, while TCRdb's copy carries only in-frame clones and drops some. Of roughly 120,000 clones in the sample, about 74% are singletons; the top ten hold about 4%.

The source is a woman in her forties or fifties in good health and CMV-seropositive. Specimen: PBMCs. The chain combines TRBV5-4 with TRBJ2-5, with 8 bases identical to TRBD2. DNA for the CDR3: TGTGCCAGCAGCTTGAAGGGACTAGGTCAAGAGACCCAGTACTTC. This encodes CASSLKGLGQETQYF.